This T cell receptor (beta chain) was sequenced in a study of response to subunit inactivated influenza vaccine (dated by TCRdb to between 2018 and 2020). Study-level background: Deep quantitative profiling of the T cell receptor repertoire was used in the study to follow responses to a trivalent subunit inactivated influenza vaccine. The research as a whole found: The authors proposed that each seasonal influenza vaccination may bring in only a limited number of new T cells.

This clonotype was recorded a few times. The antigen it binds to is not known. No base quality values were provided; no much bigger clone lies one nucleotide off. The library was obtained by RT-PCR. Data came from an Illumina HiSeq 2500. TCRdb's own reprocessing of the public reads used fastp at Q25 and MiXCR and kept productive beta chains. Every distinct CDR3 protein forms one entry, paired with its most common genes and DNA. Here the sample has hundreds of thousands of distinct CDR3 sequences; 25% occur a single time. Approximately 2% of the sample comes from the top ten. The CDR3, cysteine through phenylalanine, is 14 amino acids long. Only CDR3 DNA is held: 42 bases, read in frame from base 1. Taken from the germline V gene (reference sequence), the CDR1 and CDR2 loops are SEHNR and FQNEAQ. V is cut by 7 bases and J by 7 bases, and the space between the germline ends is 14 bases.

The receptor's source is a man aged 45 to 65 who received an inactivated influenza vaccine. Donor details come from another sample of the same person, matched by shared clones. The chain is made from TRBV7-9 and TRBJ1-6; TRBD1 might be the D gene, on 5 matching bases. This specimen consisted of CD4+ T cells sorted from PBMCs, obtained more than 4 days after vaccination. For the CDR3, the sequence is CASTQGASNSPLHF. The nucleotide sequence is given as TGTGCCAGCACCCAGGGAGCTTCCAATTCACCCCTCCACTTT.